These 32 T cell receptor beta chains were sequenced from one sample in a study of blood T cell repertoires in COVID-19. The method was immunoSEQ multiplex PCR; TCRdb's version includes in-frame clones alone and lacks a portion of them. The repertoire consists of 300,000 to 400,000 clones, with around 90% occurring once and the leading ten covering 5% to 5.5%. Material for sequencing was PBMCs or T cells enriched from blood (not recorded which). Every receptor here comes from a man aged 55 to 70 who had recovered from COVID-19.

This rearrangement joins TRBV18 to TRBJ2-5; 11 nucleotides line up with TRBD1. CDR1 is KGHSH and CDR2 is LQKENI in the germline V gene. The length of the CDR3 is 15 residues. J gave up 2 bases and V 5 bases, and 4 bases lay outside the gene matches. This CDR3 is CASSKDRGQQETQYF. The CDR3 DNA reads TGTGCCAGCTCAAAGGACAGGGGGCAACAAGAGACCCAGTACTTC.

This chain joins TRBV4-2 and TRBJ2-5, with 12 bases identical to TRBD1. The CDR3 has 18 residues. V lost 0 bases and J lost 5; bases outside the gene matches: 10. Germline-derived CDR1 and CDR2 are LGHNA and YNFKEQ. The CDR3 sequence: CASSQDGDRGPWAETQYF. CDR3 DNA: TGTGCCAGCAGCCAAGATGGGGACAGGGGGCCCTGGGCGGAGACCCAGTACTTC.

In DNA, the CDR3 is TGTGCCAGTAGTGCAGGGACTAGCGGGAGTGGCAGGTCCTACGAGCAGTACTTC. Amino acids: CASSAGTSGSGRSYEQYF. This chain joins TRBV19 and TRBJ2-7; 14 nucleotides line up with TRBD2. Germline V gene lookup returns CDR1 LNHDA and CDR2 SQIVND (reference sequence). CDR3 length: 18 residues. V lost 5 bases, J lost 1 base, and 10 bases stayed unmatched.

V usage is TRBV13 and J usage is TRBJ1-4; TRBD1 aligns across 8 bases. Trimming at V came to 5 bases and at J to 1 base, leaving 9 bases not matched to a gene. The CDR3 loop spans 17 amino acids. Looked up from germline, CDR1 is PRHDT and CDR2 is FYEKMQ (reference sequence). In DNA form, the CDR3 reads TGTGCCAGCAGCAAACAGGGGGTTGTGGGAACTAATGAAAAACTGTTTTTT. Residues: CASSKQGVVGTNEKLFF.

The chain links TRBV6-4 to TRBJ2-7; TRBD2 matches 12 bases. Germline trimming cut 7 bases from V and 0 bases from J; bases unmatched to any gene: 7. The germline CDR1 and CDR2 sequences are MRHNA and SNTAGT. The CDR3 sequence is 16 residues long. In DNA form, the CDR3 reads TGTGCCAGCACCCGACTAGCGGGGGATTACTCCTACGAGCAGTACTTC. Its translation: CASTRLAGDYSYEQYF.

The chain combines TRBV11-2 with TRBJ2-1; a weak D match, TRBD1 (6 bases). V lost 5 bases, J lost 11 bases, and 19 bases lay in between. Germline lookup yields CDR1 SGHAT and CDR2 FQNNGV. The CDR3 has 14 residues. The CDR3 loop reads CASSLQGTEAKQFF. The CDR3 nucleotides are TGTGCCAGCAGCCTGCAGGGGACCGAGGCTAAGCAGTTCTTC. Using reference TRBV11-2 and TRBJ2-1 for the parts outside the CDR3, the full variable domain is EAGVAQSPRYKIIEKRQSVAFWCNPISGHATLYWYQQILGQGPKLLIQFQNNGVVDDSQLPKDRFSAERLKGVDSTLKIQPAKLEDSAVYLCASSLQGTEAKQFFGPGTRLTVL.

CDR3 protein: CASSWTSGTNTGELFF. The CDR3 nucleotides read TGCGCCAGCAGCTGGACTAGCGGGACTAACACCGGGGAGCTGTTTTTT. This rearrangement joins TRBV5-1 to TRBJ2-2; 12 positions agree with TRBD2. The J segment lost 2 bases and the V segment lost 3 bases, leaving 2 bases of the junction unmatched. The V gene's germline CDR1 is SGHRS and CDR2 YFSETQ. The CDR3 length is 16 residues.

The CDR3 DNA reads as TGTGCCAGCAGTTTATGGATACAGGGCCCTGAAGCTTTCTTT. It specifies CASSLWIQGPEAFF. The chain couples TRBV27 to TRBJ1-1, with a tentative D call TRBD1 (6 bases). In germline, CDR1 is MNHEY, CDR2 SMNVEV (reference sequence). The V end was cut by 1 base, the J end by 6 bases, with 12 bases between. The CDR3 length is 14 residues.

In DNA, the CDR3 is TGTGCCAGCAGTTTGCCAGGGACTGACGTTGAAGCTTTCTTT. It specifies CASSLPGTDVEAFF. The chain carries TRBV28 and TRBJ1-1; a weak D match, TRBD1 (5 bases). Trimming cost V 3 bases and J 7 bases, with 15 bases left between them. Germline V lookup: CDR1 MDHEN, CDR2 SYDVKM. The CDR3 has 14 residues.

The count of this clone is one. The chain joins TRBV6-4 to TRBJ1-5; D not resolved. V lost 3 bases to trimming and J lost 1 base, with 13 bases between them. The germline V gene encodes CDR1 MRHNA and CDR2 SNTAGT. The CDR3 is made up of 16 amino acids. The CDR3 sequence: CASSDGRSGSNQPQHF. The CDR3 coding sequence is TGTGCCAGCAGTGATGGCAGGTCGGGAAGCAATCAGCCCCAGCATTTT.

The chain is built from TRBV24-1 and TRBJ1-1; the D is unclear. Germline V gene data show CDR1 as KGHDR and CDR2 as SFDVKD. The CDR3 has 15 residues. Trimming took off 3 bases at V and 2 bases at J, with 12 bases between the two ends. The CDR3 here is CATSDPSRGNTEAFF. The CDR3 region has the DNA TGTGCCACCAGTGATCCTTCCCGGGGTAACACTGAAGCTTTCTTT.

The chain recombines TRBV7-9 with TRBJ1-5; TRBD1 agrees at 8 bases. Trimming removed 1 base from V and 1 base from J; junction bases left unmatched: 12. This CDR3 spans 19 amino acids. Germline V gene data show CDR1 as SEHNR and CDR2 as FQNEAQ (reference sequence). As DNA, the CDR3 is TGTGCCAGCAGCTTAGTGGCCGGGACAGGACCTCTCAGCAATCAGCCCCAGCATTTT. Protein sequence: CASSLVAGTGPLSNQPQHF.

CDR3 DNA sequence: TGTGCCAGCAGTGCCGGACTAGCGGGACTGAGCTCCTACAATGAGCAGTTCTTC. This translates into CASSAGLAGLSSYNEQFF. The chain is built from TRBV27 and TRBJ2-1; 12 positions match TRBD2. Germline CDR1 reads MNHEY; CDR2 reads SMNVEV (reference sequence). V was clipped by 5 bases and J by 0 bases; unmatched bases: 8. The CDR3 is 18 amino acids.

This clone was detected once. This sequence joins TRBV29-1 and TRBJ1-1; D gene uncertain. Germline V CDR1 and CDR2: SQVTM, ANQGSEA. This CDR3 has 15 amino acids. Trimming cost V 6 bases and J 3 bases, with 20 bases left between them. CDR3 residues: CSVTQMKRIYTEAFF. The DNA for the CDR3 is TGCAGCGTGACGCAGATGAAGCGGATATACACTGAAGCTTTCTTT.

The CDR3 reads CASSVVELASLRNEQFF. CDR3 DNA: TGTGCCAGCAGCGTAGTCGAACTAGCTTCACTTAGGAATGAGCAGTTCTTC. The V call is TRBV9, the J call TRBJ2-1; maybe TRBD2 (6 bases). The V gene's germline CDR1 is SGDLS and CDR2 YYNGEE. The CDR3 contains 17 residues. The V and J ends lost 0 bases and 7 bases respectively, with 20 bases between them.

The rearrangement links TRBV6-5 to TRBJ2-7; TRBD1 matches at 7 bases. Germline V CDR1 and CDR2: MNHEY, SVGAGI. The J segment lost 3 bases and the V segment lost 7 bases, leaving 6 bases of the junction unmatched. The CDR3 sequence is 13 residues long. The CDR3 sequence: CASTRQGGYEQYF. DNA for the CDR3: TGTGCCAGCACCCGACAGGGCGGCTACGAGCAGTACTTC.

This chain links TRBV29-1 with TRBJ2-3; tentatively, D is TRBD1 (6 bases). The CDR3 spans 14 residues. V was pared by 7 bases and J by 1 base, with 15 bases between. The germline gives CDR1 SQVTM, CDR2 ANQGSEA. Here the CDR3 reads CSASTGHGTDTQYF. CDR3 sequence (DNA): TGCAGCGCTTCGACAGGACACGGCACAGATACGCAGTATTTT.

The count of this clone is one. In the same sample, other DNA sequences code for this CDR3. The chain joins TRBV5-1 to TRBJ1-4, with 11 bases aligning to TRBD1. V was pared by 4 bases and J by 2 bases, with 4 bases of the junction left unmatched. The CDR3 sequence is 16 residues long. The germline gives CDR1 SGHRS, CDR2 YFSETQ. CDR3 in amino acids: CASSLGQGVTNEKLFF. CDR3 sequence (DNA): TGCGCCAGCAGCCTGGGACAGGGGGTGACTAATGAAAAACTGTTTTTT.

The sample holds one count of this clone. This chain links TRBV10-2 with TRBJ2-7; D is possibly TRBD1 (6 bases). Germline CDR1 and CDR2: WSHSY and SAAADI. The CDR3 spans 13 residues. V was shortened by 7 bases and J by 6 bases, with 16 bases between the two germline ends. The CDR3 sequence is CASIGQWGPEQYF. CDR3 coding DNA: TGCGCCAGCATTGGACAGTGGGGCCCCGAGCAGTACTTC.

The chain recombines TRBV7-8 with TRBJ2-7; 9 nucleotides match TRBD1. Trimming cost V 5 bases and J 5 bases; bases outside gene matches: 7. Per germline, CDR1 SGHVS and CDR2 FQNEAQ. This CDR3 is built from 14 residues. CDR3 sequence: CASSAGTGIHEQYF. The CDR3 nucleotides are TGTGCCAGCAGCGCCGGGACAGGGATCCACGAGCAGTACTTC.

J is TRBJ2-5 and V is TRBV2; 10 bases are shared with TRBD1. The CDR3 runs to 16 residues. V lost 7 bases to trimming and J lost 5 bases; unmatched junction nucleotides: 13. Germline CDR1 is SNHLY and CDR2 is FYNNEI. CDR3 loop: CASTTGGAGDRETQYF. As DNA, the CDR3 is TGTGCCAGCACGACAGGGGGCGCGGGAGATCGGGAGACCCAGTACTTC. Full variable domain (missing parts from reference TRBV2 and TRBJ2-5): EPEVTQTPSHQVTQMGQEVILRCVPISNHLYFYWYRQILGQKVEFLVSFYNNEISEKSEIFDDQFSVERPDGSNFTLKIRSTKLEDSAMYFCASTTGGAGDRETQYFGPGTRLLVL.

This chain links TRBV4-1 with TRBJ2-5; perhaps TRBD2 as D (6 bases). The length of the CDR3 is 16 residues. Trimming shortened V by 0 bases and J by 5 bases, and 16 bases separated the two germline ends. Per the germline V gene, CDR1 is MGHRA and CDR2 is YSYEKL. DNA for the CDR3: TGCGCCAGCAGCCAAGATAGGGGACTGGTATGGGAGACCCAGTACTTC. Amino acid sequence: CASSQDRGLVWETQYF.

Here the CDR3 DNA reads TGTGCCAGCAGCGCGGAAGTCCAAGCTTTCTTT. Its translation is CASSAEVQAFF. The rearrangement joins TRBV11-2 to TRBJ1-1; D unclear. The CDR3 has 11 residues. Trimming cost V 5 bases and J 9 bases, with 10 bases left between them. Germline V gene lookup returns CDR1 SGHAT and CDR2 FQNNGV.

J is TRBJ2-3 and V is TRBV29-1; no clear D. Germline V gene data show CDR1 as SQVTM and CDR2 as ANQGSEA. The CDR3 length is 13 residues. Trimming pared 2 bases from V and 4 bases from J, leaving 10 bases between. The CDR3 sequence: CSVELGVADTQYF. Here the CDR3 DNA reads TGCAGCGTTGAATTAGGAGTGGCAGATACGCAGTATTTT.

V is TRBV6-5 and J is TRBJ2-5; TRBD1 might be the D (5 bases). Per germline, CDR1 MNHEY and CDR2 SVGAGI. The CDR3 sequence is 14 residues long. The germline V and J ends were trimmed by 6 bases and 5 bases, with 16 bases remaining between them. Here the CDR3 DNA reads TGTGCCAGCAGCCAGGGTATGAGATGGGAGACCCAGTACTTC. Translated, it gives CASSQGMRWETQYF.

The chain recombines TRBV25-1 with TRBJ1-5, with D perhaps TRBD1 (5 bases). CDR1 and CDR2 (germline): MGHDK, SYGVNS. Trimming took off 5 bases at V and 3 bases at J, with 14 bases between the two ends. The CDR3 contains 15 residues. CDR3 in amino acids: CASSHSGGNNQPQHF. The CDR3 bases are TGTGCCAGCAGTCATTCGGGGGGGAACAATCAGCCCCAGCATTTT.

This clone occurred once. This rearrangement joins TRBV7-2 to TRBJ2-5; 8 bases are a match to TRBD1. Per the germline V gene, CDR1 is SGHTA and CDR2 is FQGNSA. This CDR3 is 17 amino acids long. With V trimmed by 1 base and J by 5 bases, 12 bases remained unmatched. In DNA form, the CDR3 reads TGTGCCAGCAGCTTAGTTTCTTCGAGGACAGGGCGGGAGACCCAGTACTTC. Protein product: CASSLVSSRTGRETQYF.

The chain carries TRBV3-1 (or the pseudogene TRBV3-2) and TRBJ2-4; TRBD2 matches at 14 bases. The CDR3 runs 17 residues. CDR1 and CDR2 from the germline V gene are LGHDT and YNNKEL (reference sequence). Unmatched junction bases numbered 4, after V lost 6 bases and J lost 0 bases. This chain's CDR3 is CASRSTSGRGAKNIQYF. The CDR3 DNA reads TGTGCCAGCAGATCGACTAGCGGGAGGGGAGCCAAAAACATTCAGTACTTC.

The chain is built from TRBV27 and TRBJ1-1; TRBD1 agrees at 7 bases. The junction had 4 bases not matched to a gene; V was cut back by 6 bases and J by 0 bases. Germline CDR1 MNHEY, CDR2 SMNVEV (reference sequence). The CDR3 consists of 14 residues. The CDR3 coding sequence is TGTGCCAGCAGGATGGGACAGTTGAACACTGAAGCTTTCTTT. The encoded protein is CASRMGQLNTEAFF.

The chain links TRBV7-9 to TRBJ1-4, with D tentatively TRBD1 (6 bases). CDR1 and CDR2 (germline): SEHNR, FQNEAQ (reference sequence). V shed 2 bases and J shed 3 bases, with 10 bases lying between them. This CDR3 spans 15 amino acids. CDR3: CASSLTRQANEKLFF. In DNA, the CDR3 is TGTGCCAGCAGCTTAACCCGACAGGCTAATGAAAAACTGTTTTTT.

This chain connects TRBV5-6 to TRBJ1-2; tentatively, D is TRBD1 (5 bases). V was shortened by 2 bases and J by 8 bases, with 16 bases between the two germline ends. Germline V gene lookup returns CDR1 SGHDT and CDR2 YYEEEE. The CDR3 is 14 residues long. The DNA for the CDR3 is TGTGCCAGCAGCTTTCCCTCATACGGGGGAGGCTACACCTTC. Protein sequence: CASSFPSYGGGYTF. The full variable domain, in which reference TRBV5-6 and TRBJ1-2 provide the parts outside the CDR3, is DAGVTQSPTHLIKTRGQQVTLRCSPKSGHDTVSWYQQALGQGPQFIFQYYEEEERQRGNFPDRFSGHQFPNYSSELNVNALLLGDSALYLCASSFPSYGGGYTFGSGTRLTVV.

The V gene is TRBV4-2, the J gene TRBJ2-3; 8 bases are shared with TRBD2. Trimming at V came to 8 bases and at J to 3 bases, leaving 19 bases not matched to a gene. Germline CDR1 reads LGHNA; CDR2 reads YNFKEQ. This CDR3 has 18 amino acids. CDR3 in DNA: TGTGCCAGCGAAGCGTTAGCGGGAACCCTGAATGGGACAGATACGCAGTATTTT. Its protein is CASEALAGTLNGTDTQYF.